This T cell receptor beta chain was sequenced during a study of CD8 T cells in ankylosing spondylitis. TCRdb reprocessed the 5' RACE reads with MiXCR, giving one entry per CDR3 protein. The table records over 700,000 distinct CDR3 sequences, 15% to 20% of them present only once. This clonotype was observed a handful of times. Its antigen is currently unknown. This CDR3 is 11 amino acids long. Germline V CDR1 and CDR2: MNHNS, SASEGT. V lost 7 bases to trimming and J lost 2 bases, with 5 bases between them. Study-level findings and limits: Seemingly distinctive of ankylosing spondylitis blood was a TCR beta motif formed by eight highly homologous variants.

This sequence joins TRBV6-1 and TRBJ1-2; no definite D call. Source material: blood, either unsorted or a sorted T cell fraction (not recorded which). The receptor comes from a male donor with ankylosing spondylitis. This CDR3 is CASKENYGYTF. DNA for the CDR3: TGTGCCAGCAAAGAGAACTATGGCTACACCTTC.